A selection of T cell receptor beta chains follows, all from one sample in a study of blood T cell repertoires in COVID-19. Repertoires were generated with immunoSEQ multiplex PCR, while TCRdb's copy carries only in-frame clones and drops some. The sample holds approximately 140,000 clones, about 87% seen once. Sequencing was performed on PBMCs or T cells enriched from blood (not recorded which). These receptors all stem from a man between 50 and 59 years old in a cohort exposed to, infected with or recovered from COVID-19 (not recorded which). The CDR3 runs from the conserved cysteine through the conserved F or W. Each record gives: V gene, J gene, D gene, clone size, CDR3 length, CDR3 protein, CDR3 DNA. The D gene is left open where the match is weak. Clone sizes are given selectively: once, few, many, or a class where the clone is expanded.

>TRBV3-1/TRBV3-2|TRBJ2-7|TRBD2|-|16
CASSPAAVAGSYEQYF
TGTGCCAGCAGCCCAGCGGCGGTAGCGGGGTCCTACGAGCAGTACTTC
>TRBV18|TRBJ1-4|-|-|13
CASSGQRGEKLFF
TGTGCCAGCTCAGGCCAAAGAGGGGAAAAACTGTTTTTT
>TRBV24-1|TRBJ2-3|TRBD1|-|15
CATSEWTGGTDTQYF
TGTGCCACCAGTGAGTGGACAGGGGGGACAGATACGCAGTATTTT
>TRBV27|TRBJ1-2|-|-|11
CASSSFYGYTF
TGTGCCAGCAGTTCATTTTATGGCTACACCTTC
>TRBV2|TRBJ1-3|-|-|14
CASSERKGENTIYF
TGTGCCAGCAGTGAGAGGAAAGGTGAAAACACCATATATTTT
>TRBV3-1/TRBV3-2|TRBJ1-5|-|once|16
CASSRGGAEGNQPQHF
TGTGCCAGTTCCCGGGGGGGGGCGGAGGGCAATCAGCCCCAGCATTTT
>TRBV3-1/TRBV3-2|TRBJ2-7|TRBD2|-|16
CASSRPGLESGYEQYF
TGTGCCAGCAGCCGCCCTGGACTAGAAAGCGGGTACGAGCAGTACTTC
>TRBV18|TRBJ1-5|-|-|15
CASSPIAGVVQPQHF
TGTGCCAGCTCACCAATTGCAGGGGTTGTCCAGCCCCAGCATTTT
>TRBV27|TRBJ2-1|TRBD1|-|15
CASSLAGGSYNEQFF
TGTGCCAGCAGTTTGGCAGGGGGTTCCTACAATGAGCAGTTCTTC
>TRBV24-1|TRBJ2-3|TRBD1|-|15
CATSRGTGWTDTQYF
TGTGCCACCAGTCGGGGGACAGGGTGGACAGATACGCAGTATTTT
>TRBV18|TRBJ2-1|TRBD2|-|19
CASSLGTSGGDSSYNEQFF
TGTGCCAGCTCACTAGGGACTAGCGGGGGGGACAGCTCCTACAATGAGCAGTTCTTC
>TRBV6-2/TRBV6-3|TRBJ2-5|-|few|14
CASSPSESAGTQYF
TGTGCCAGCAGTCCGTCGGAGAGCGCTGGGACCCAGTACTTC
>TRBV9|TRBJ2-2|-|few|13
CASSVRGTGELFF
TGTGCCAGCAGCGTTAGGGGCACCGGGGAGCTGTTTTTT
>TRBV7-9|TRBJ1-1|-|-|13
CASRPRGGREAFF
TGTGCCAGCAGGCCTAGAGGTGGGAGGGAAGCTTTCTTT
>TRBV2|TRBJ1-5|TRBD1|-|15
CASSLSYRGDQPQHF
TGTGCCAGCAGCTTATCCTACAGGGGGGATCAGCCCCAGCATTTT
>TRBV19|TRBJ1-4|TRBD1|-|15
CASIDTGAGNEKLFF
TGTGCCAGTATCGATACAGGGGCCGGTAATGAAAAACTGTTTTTT
>TRBV6-1|TRBJ1-2|TRBD1|-|14
CASSEGQGLRGYTF
TGTGCCAGCAGTGAGGGACAGGGATTACGGGGCTACACCTTC
>TRBV30|TRBJ2-7|TRBD2|-|16
CAWSPIHGLAGNEQYF
TGTGCCTGGAGTCCTATCCACGGACTAGCGGGAAACGAGCAGTACTTC
>TRBV29-1|TRBJ1-2|-|-|13
CSVFPTVNYGYTF
TGCAGCGTTTTCCCGACAGTTAACTATGGCTACACCTTC
>TRBV30|TRBJ1-6|-|few|13
CARSQGNNSPLHF
TGTGCCCGTTCTCAGGGGAATAATTCACCCCTCCACTTT
>TRBV25-1|TRBJ1-1|TRBD1|-|14
CASSSGTGWTEAFF
TGTGCCAGCAGTTCTGGGACAGGGTGGACTGAAGCTTTCTTT
>TRBV25-1|TRBJ2-1|TRBD2|once|16
CASSAPPGGNYNEQFF
TGTGCCAGCAGCGCCCCCCCGGGAGGGAACTACAATGAGCAGTTCTTC
>TRBV24-1|TRBJ1-2|TRBD1|few|13
CATSPGTGVGYTF
TGTGCCACCAGTCCCGGGACAGGGGTTGGCTACACCTTC
>TRBV7-9|TRBJ2-7|TRBD2|few|14
CASSLGSGTGGQYF
TGTGCCAGCAGCTTAGGTAGCGGGACGGGAGGGCAGTACTTC
>TRBV7-9|TRBJ1-1|-|-|16
CASSLAVSDRPLEAFF
TGTGCCAGCAGCTTAGCGGTGAGCGACAGACCACTAGAAGCTTTCTTT
>TRBV3-1/TRBV3-2|TRBJ1-1|TRBD1|few|16
CASSRNAGTGGSEAFF
TGTGCCAGCAGCCGAAACGCCGGGACAGGGGGCTCTGAAGCTTTCTTT
>TRBV28|TRBJ1-5|-|few|16
CASSTSDRVSNQPQHF
-
>TRBV4-1|TRBJ2-3|TRBD1|-|16
CASSLLPGQGADTQYF
TGCGCCAGCAGCCTCCTACCGGGACAGGGCGCAGATACGCAGTATTTT
>TRBV5-1|TRBJ2-3|TRBD2|-|14
CASSLVVAGDTQYF
TGCGCCAGCAGCTTGGTGGTAGCGGGAGATACGCAGTATTTT
>TRBV10-2|TRBJ1-2|TRBD1|-|13
CASSQTGDYGYTF
TGCGCCAGCAGTCAAACAGGGGACTATGGCTACACCTTC
>TRBV5-1|TRBJ2-2|TRBD2|-|21
CASSASGLAGGTRANTGELFF
TGCGCCAGCAGCGCTAGCGGACTAGCGGGAGGAACACGTGCGAACACCGGGGAGCTGTTTTTT
>TRBV9|TRBJ2-7|TRBD2|-|16
CASSAGGISTPYEQYF
TGTGCCAGCAGCGCGGGGGGGATTAGTACCCCCTACGAGCAGTACTTC
>TRBV27|TRBJ1-5|-|-|14
CASNIGGSNQPQHF
TGTGCCAGCAACATAGGGGGAAGCAATCAGCCCCAGCATTTT
>TRBV2|TRBJ1-4|TRBD1|once|14
CASSSTGEGEKLFF
TGTGCCAGCAGTTCGACAGGGGAAGGCGAAAAACTGTTTTTT
>TRBV7-8|TRBJ2-7|-|-|14
CASSSILVPYEQYF
TGTGCCAGCAGCTCCATACTAGTCCCCTACGAGCAGTACTTC
>TRBV5-1|TRBJ2-7|-|-|14
CASSFEGLLYEQYF
TGCGCCAGCAGCTTTGAGGGACTCTTATACGAGCAGTACTTC
>TRBV12-3/TRBV12-4|TRBJ1-1|-|once|12
CASSLSPGRAFF
TGTGCCAGCAGTTTATCACCCGGGAGAGCTTTCTTT
>TRBV27|TRBJ2-7|TRBD1|-|15
CASSQWTGGEYEQYF
TGTGCCAGCAGCCAGTGGACAGGGGGGGAATACGAGCAGTACTTC
>TRBV6-6|TRBJ2-7|-|-|13
CASSYSVGYEQYF
TGTGCCAGCAGTTACAGCGTCGGGTACGAGCAGTACTTC
>TRBV10-3|TRBJ1-2|-|-|15
CAISDSGTANYGYTF
TGTGCCATCAGTGACTCCGGGACTGCTAACTATGGCTACACCTTC
>TRBV6-5|TRBJ2-5|-|-|11
CASSHRETQYF
TGTGCCAGCAGCCACAGGGAGACCCAGTACTTC
>TRBV7-8|TRBJ1-2|-|-|12
CASSLDFVGYTF
TGTGCCAGCAGCTTAGATTTCGTTGGCTACACCTTC
>TRBV6-1|TRBJ2-2|-|once|16
CASSAPQAGNTGELFF
TGTGCCAGCAGTGCCCCCCAGGCGGGAAACACCGGGGAGCTGTTTTTT
>TRBV10-3|TRBJ2-3|-|few|19
CAISEGDMNEELSTDTQYF
TGTGCCATCAGTGAGGGGGACATGAATGAGGAACTTAGCACAGATACGCAGTATTTT
>TRBV27|TRBJ1-5|TRBD1|-|15
CASTDDRGSNQPQHF
TGTGCCAGCACTGATGACAGGGGCAGCAATCAGCCCCAGCATTTT
>TRBV28|TRBJ1-2|TRBD1|once|16
CATLYPPGQGNYGYTF
TGTGCCACCCTATATCCACCGGGACAGGGAAACTATGGCTACACCTTC
>TRBV5-1|TRBJ2-5|TRBD1|-|13
CASSVGQKETQYF
TGCGCCAGCAGCGTGGGACAGAAAGAGACCCAGTACTTC
>TRBV5-4|TRBJ1-2|TRBD1|-|13
CASSLDRDYGYTF
TGTGCCAGCAGCTTAGACAGGGACTATGGCTACACCTTC
>TRBV7-9|TRBJ1-2|-|-|12
CASTYIGDGYTF
TGTGCCAGCACCTACATCGGGGATGGCTACACCTTC
>TRBV5-6|TRBJ1-5|-|-|14
CASSPRVGNQPQHF
TGTGCCAGCAGCCCCCGGGTGGGCAATCAGCCCCAGCATTTT
>TRBV7-8|TRBJ2-2|-|-|16
CASSLGVGEPTGELFF
TGTGCCAGCAGCTTAGGAGTCGGGGAGCCCACCGGGGAGCTGTTTTTT
>TRBV12-3/TRBV12-4|TRBJ1-3|-|once|12
CASRTQGNTIYF
TGTGCCAGCAGGACTCAAGGAAACACCATATATTTT
>TRBV18|TRBJ1-5|TRBD1|-|15
CASSQDRLLYQPQHF
TGTGCCAGCTCCCAGGACAGGCTGCTTTATCAGCCCCAGCATTTT
>TRBV7-2|TRBJ2-2|-|-|14
CASSFSRKTGELFF
TGTGCCAGCAGCTTTTCTAGAAAGACCGGGGAGCTGTTTTTT
>TRBV6-1|TRBJ1-5|-|-|14
CASSEMSGWKPQHF
TGTGCCAGCAGTGAAATGTCGGGTTGGAAGCCCCAGCATTTT